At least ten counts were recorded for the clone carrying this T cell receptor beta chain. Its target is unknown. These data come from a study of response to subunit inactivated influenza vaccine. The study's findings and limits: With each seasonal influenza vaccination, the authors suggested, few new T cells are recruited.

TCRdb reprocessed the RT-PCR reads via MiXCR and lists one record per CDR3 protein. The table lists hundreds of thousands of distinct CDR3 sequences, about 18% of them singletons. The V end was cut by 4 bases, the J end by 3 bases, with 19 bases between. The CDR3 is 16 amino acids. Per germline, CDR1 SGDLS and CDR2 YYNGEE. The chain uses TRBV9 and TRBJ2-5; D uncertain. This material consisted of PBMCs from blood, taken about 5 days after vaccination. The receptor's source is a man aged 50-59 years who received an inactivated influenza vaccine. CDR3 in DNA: TGTGCCAGCAGCTCCAATCCCCTGGTATCGAAAGAGACCCAGTACTTC. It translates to CASSSNPLVSKETQYF.